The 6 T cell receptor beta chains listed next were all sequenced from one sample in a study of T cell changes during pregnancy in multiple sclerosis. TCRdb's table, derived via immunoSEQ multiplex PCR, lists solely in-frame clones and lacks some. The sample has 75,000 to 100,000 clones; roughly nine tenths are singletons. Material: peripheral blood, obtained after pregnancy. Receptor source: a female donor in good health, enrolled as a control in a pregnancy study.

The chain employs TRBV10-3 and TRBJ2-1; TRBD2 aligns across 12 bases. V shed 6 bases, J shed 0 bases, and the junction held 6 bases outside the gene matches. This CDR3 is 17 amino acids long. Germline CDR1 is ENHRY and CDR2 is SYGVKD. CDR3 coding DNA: TGTGCCATCAGAGGACCTAGCGGGAGGGTCTCCTACAATGAGCAGTTCTTC. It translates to CAIRGPSGRVSYNEQFF.

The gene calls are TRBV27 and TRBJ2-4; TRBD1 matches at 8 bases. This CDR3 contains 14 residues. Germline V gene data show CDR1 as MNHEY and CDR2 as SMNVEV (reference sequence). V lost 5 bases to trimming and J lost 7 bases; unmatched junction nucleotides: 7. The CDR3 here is CASSLMGQANIQYF. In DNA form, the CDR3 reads TGTGCCAGCAGTCTCATGGGACAGGCGAACATTCAGTACTTC.

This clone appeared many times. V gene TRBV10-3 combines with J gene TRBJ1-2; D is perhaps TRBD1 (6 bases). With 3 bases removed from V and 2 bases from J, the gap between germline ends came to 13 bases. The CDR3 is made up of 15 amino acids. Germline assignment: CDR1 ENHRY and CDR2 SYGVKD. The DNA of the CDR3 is TGTGCCATCAGTGATGGGACACCCTCAAACTATGGCTACACCTTC. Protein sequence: CAISDGTPSNYGYTF.

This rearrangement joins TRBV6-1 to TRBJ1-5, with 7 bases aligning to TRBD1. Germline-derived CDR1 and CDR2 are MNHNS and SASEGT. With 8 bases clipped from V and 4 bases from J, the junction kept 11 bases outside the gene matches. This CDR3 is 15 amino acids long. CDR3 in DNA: TGTGCCAGCGCAGATGGGGGGACAGTGAATCAGCCCCAGCATTTT. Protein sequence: CASADGGTVNQPQHF.

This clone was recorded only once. The CDR3 nucleotides are TGTGCCAGCAGTATTCTACAGGGAGGGGAGCAGTACTTC. Protein product: CASSILQGGEQYF. The gene calls are TRBV27 and TRBJ2-7; tentative D call: TRBD2 (7 bases). Germline V gives CDR1 MNHEY, CDR2 SMNVEV (reference sequence). The CDR3 runs to 13 residues. The V and J ends lost 5 bases and 7 bases respectively, with 15 bases between them.

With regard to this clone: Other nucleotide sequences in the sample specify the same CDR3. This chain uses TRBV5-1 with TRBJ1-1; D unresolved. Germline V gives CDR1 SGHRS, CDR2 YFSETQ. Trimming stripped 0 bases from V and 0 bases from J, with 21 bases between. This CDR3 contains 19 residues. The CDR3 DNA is TGCGCCAGCAGCTTGGGTATAGGAGGAGGGTATGGCATGAACACTGAAGCTTTCTTT. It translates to CASSLGIGGGYGMNTEAFF.